Described below is a single T cell receptor (beta chain) sequence and its context. The antigen is not known. TCR beta rearrangements were amplified from peripheral blood genomic DNA. The data derive from a study of T cell repertoires in aging, cancer and after chemotherapy. About the study: Six age groups, ranging from 30 or younger to 70 or older, included the donors. Repeat sampling of healthy donors over several months to years showed clear clonal overlap.

TRB rearrangements spanning V, D and J were amplified using mixed TRB-A/B primers. TCRdb independently ran MiXCR on the multiplex PCR reads; one entry per CDR3 protein. The data show about 9,200 distinct CDR3 sequences, around 33% seen once. Study-wide findings and caveats: Compared with age-matched healthy donors, untreated hematological or solid cancer patients showed higher blood TCR clonality. No conclusions about immunological memory after chemotherapy can be drawn from the repertoire data.

Germline CDR1 SGHNT, CDR2 YYREEE (reference sequence). The CDR3 contains 15 residues. Trimming stripped 4 bases from V and 7 bases from J, with 18 bases between. This receptor was obtained from a human donor in good health. The donor label of this sample is uncertain. Sequenced sample: blood. The chain recombines TRBV5-4 with TRBJ2-1, with D unclear. The CDR3 sequence is CASSAWGTLKNEQFF. The CDR3 coding sequence is TGTGCCAGCAGCGCCTGGGGTACGCTTAAGAATGAGCAGTTCTTC.